The sequence of this TCR beta chain was determined in a study of CD8 T cells in ankylosing spondylitis. Study-wide points: Ankylosing spondylitis blood seemed to carry a telltale TCR beta motif made of roughly eight highly homologous variants. CD8+ by phenotype, disease-linked clones were relatively rare in peripheral blood.

Libraries of TCR beta came from quantitative 5'-RACE with molecular barcodes. TCRdb re-analysed the 5' RACE reads in MiXCR, keeping a single row per CDR3 protein. The sample lists some 400,000 distinct CDR3 sequences, approximately 20% occurring once. The CDR3 consists of 14 residues. Germline-derived CDR1 and CDR2 are SQVTM and ANQGSEA. V dropped 4 bases and J dropped 8; count of bases not matched to a gene: 10. The sample holds many counts of this clonotype. Antigen: not known. This TCR came from a male donor with ankylosing spondylitis. The specimen was blood, either unsorted or a sorted T cell fraction (not recorded which). The genes are TRBV29-1 and TRBJ2-4, with 8 bases matching TRBD1. CDR3 residues: CSVGGGQGRDIQYF. The CDR3 DNA follows: TGCAGCGTTGGTGGTGGACAGGGTAGAGACATTCAGTACTTC.